This TCR beta chain stems from a study of T cell changes during pregnancy in multiple sclerosis. Data came from immunoSEQ multiplex PCR; TCRdb stores just in-frame clones and leaves some out. The sample contains about 45,000 clones, 75% to 95% of which appear only once. In regard to this clone: This sample also contains other DNA sequences that code for the same CDR3.

The specimen was CD4+ T cells from peripheral blood mononuclear cells, collected before pregnancy. The receptor's source is a female donor with multiple sclerosis, enrolled in a pregnancy study.

The CDR3 protein is CSVGTSYEQYF. In nucleotides, the CDR3 is TGCAGCGTAGGGACATCCTACGAGCAGTACTTC. The J gene is TRBJ2-7, the V gene TRBV29-1, with D perhaps TRBD1 (6 bases). Germline CDR1 is SQVTM and CDR2 is ANQGSEA. This CDR3 spans 11 amino acids. Deletions cut 6 bases from V and 1 base from J, with 7 bases between.